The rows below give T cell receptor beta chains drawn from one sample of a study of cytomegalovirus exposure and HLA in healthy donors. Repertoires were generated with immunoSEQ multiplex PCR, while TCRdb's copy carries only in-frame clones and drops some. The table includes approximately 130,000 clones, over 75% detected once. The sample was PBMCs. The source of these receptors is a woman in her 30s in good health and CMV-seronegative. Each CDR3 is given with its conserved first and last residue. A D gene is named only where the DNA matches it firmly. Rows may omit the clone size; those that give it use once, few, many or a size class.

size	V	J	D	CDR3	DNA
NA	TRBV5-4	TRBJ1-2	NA	CASSRAQDGYTF	TGTGCCAGCAGTCGCGCCCAGGATGGCTACACCTTC
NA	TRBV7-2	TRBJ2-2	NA	CAITVSSNLNTGELFF	TGTGCCATTACGGTTAGCTCCAACCTCAACACCGGGGAGCTGTTTTTT
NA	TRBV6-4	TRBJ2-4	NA	CASSDGQPIAKNIQYF	TGTGCCAGCAGTGACGGACAGCCGATAGCCAAAAACATTCAGTACTTC
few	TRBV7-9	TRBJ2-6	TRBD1	CASSFGTGGLGANVLTF	TGTGCCAGCAGCTTCGGGACAGGGGGCCTTGGGGCCAACGTCCTGACTTTC
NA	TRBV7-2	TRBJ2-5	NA	CASSLAGAKTQYF	TGTGCCAGCAGCTTAGCGGGGGCAAAGACCCAGTACTTC
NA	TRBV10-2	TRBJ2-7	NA	CASSALDEQYF	TGCGCCAGCAGTGCGTTAGACGAGCAGTACTTC
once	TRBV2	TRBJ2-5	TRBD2	CASSGRGEETQYF	TGTGCCAGCAGTGGGCGGGGGGAAGAGACCCAGTACTTC
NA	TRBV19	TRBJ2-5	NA	CASSMPRGATQETQYF	TGTGCCAGTAGTATGCCCCGGGGGGCGACCCAAGAGACCCAGTACTTC
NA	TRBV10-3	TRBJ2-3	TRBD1	CAISESSGTGESDTQYF	TGTGCCATCAGTGAGTCCTCCGGGACAGGGGAATCAGATACGCAGTATTTT
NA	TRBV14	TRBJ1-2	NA	CASSQAGAVLSYTF	TGTGCCAGCAGCCAAGCAGGGGCGGTTCTAAGCTACACCTTC
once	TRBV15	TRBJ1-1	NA	CATSRGRGDTEAFF	TGTGCCACCAGCAGGGGGCGCGGGGACACTGAAGCTTTCTTT
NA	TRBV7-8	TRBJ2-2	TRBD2	CASSSLSGARGTGELFF	TGTGCCAGCAGCTCCCTGAGCGGGGCTAGGGGAACCGGGGAGCTGTTTTTT
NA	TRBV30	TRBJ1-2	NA	CAWRQAGGDGYTF	TGTGCCTGGAGGCAGGCCGGAGGCGATGGCTACACCTTC
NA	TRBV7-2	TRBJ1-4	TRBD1	CASSSSGQGALGEKLFF	TGTGCCAGCAGCTCGTCGGGACAGGGGGCGCTCGGCGAAAAACTGTTTTTT
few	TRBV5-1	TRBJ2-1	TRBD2	CASSLMRTSGGNEQFF	TGCGCCAGCAGCTTGATGAGGACTAGCGGGGGGAATGAGCAGTTCTTC
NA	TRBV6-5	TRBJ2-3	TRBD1	CASSYEGTGRILTQYF	TGTGCCAGCAGTTACGAAGGGACAGGGCGAATTCTCACGCAGTATTTT
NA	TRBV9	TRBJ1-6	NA	CASSVDPERAPLHF	TGTGCCAGCAGCGTAGATCCAGAGAGGGCACCCCTCCACTTT
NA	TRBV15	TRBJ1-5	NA	CATSEGHNQSQHF	TGTGCCACCAGCGAGGGACACAATCAGTCCCAGCATTTT
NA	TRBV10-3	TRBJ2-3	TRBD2	CAISDGTSGGTDTQYF	TGTGCCATCAGTGATGGGACTAGCGGGGGCACAGATACGCAGTATTTT
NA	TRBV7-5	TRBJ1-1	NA	CARSPYRDSQNTEAFF	TGTGCCAGAAGCCCGTACCGGGACAGCCAGAACACTGAAGCTTTCTTT
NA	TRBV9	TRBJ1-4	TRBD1	CASSGGQGHEKLFF	TGTGCCAGCAGCGGGGGACAGGGACACGAAAAACTGTTTTTT
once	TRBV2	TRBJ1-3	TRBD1	CASNRDRGPGNTIYF	TGTGCCAGCAACCGGGACAGGGGGCCTGGAAACACCATATATTTT
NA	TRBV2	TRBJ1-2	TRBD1	CASSEYQGVDGYTF	TGTGCCAGCAGTGAATACCAGGGGGTGGATGGCTACACCTTC
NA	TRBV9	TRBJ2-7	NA	CASSVGPTPSGTYEQYF	TGTGCCAGCAGCGTTGGACCCACCCCCTCCGGGACCTACGAGCAGTACTTC
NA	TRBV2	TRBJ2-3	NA	CASSPGGTTTDTQYF	TGTGCCAGCAGTCCAGGGGGGACCACTACAGATACGCAGTATTTT
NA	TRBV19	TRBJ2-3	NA	CASSMRAWDTQYF	TGTGCCAGTAGTATGAGGGCTTGGGATACGCAGTATTTT
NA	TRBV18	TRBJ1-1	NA	CASSPLATEAFF	TGTGCCAGCTCACCTCTGGCCACTGAAGCTTTCTTT
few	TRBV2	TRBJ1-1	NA	CASLTQVSEAFF	TGTGCCAGCCTCACCCAGGTTTCTGAAGCTTTCTTT
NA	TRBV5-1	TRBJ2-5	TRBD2	CASSLRLAGYQETQYF	TGCGCCAGCAGCTTGAGGCTAGCGGGGTACCAAGAGACCCAGTACTTC
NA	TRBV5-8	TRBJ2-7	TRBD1	CASSSRDRGSYEQYF	TGTGCCAGCAGCTCCCGGGACAGGGGATCCTACGAGCAGTACTTC
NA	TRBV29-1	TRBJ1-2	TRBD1	CSGGTALYGYTF	TGCAGCGGTGGGACAGCCCTCTATGGCTACACCTTC
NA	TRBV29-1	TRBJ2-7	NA	CSVESQDSSYEQYF	TGCAGCGTTGAGAGTCAGGACAGCTCCTACGAGCAGTACTTC
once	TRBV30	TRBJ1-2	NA	CAWGLTSYGYTF	TGTGCCTGGGGACTGACCAGCTATGGCTACACCTTC
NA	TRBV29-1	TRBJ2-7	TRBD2	CSVSGLAGRPSGYEQYF	TGCAGCGTTTCGGGACTAGCGGGGAGACCTTCTGGCTACGAGCAGTACTTC
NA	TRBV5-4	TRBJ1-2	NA	CASSLDNDYGYTF	TGTGCCAGCAGCTTGGACAACGACTATGGCTACACCTTC
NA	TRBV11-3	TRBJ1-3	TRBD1	CASSLDRQGRGNTIYF	TGTGCCAGCAGCTTAGATCGACAGGGGCGCGGAAACACCATATATTTT
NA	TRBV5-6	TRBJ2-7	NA	CASSLNTGGRSTSYEQYF	TGTGCCAGCAGCTTGAATACCGGGGGGCGGTCCACTTCCTACGAGCAGTACTTC
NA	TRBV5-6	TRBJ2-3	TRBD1	CASSLGPGGDEDTQYF	TGTGCCAGCAGCTTGGGTCCAGGGGGCGATGAAGATACGCAGTATTTT
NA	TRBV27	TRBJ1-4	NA	CASSRGTATNEKLFF	TGTGCCAGCAGTCGCGGGACCGCAACTAATGAAAAACTGTTTTTT
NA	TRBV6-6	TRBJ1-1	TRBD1	CASSYQGAPDTEAFF	TGTGCCAGCAGTTATCAGGGGGCGCCGGACACTGAAGCTTTCTTT
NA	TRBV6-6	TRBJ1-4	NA	CASSYRQALKNEKLFF	TGTGCCAGCAGTTACCGACAGGCCCTTAAGAATGAAAAACTGTTTTTT
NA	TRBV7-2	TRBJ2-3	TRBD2	CASSFSGTSGGTDTQYF	TGTGCCAGCAGCTTTTCCGGGACTAGCGGGGGCACAGATACGCAGTATTTT
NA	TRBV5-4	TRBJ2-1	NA	CASSLDTYNEQFF	TGTGCCAGCAGTTTGGACACCTACAATGAGCAGTTCTTC
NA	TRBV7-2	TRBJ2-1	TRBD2	CASSPMGGTYNEQFF	TGTGCCAGCAGCCCAATGGGAGGGACCTACAATGAGCAGTTCTTC
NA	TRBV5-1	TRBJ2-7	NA	CASSPDSSYEQYF	TGCGCCAGCAGCCCTGACAGCTCCTACGAGCAGTACTTC
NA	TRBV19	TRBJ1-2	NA	CASSISPGPYGYTF	TGTGCCAGTAGTATCTCGCCAGGGCCCTATGGCTACACCTTC
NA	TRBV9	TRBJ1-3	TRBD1	CASSVARAGGSGNTIYF	TGTGCCAGCAGCGTAGCGAGGGCAGGGGGCTCTGGAAACACCATATATTTT
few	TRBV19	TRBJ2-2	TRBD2	CASSIGGLVSGELFF	TGTGCCAGTAGTATAGGGGGACTAGTGTCCGGGGAGCTGTTTTTT
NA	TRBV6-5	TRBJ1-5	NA	CASSTGQHNQPQHF	TGTGCCAGCAGTACTGGACAGCACAATCAGCCCCAGCATTTT